Below, 14 T cell receptor beta chains from the same sample are listed, as sequenced in a study of blood T cells in healthy people across ages. A second PCR of 7 to 11 cycles used a sample-barcoded 5' primer and a J-beta primer mix. In TCRdb, the 5' RACE reads were re-called with MiXCR into one record per CDR3 protein. The profile shows 850,000 to 1,300,000 distinct CDR3 sequences, 40% to 50% of them singletons. Sequencing was done on a sample of blood. The receptors shown here come from a woman aged 55-69 years in good health.

This clonotype has only one observation. Relative to the germline gene, one junction end is altered; a read error may explain this. The CDR3 protein is CASSYPTGTSGRSADRQYF. The DNA for the CDR3 is TGTGCCAGCAGTTACCCGACCGGGACTAGCGGGAGAAGTGCAGATAGGCAGTATTTT. The chain has TRBV6-5 and TRBJ2-3, with 14 bases fitting TRBD2. Germline lookup yields CDR1 MNHEY and CDR2 SVGAGI. This CDR3 has 19 residues.

This clonotype was counted a few times. V gene TRBV20-1 combines with J gene TRBJ2-3; 8 nucleotides align to TRBD1. This CDR3 has 15 amino acids. The ends lost 5 bases at V and 3 bases at J; junction bases unmatched: 10. The germline V gene has CDR1 DFQATT and CDR2 SNEGSKA (reference sequence). CDR3 sequence: CSAYPGGHMTDTQYF. The CDR3 DNA sequence: TGCAGTGCTTACCCAGGGGGCCACATGACAGATACGCAGTATTTT.

This clonotype was seen only a few times. The chain has TRBV7-9 and TRBJ2-1; tentative D call: TRBD2 (5 bases). This CDR3 has 14 amino acids. Germline V gene lookup returns CDR1 SEHNR and CDR2 FQNEAQ (reference sequence). The V gene lost 5 bases and the J gene lost 6 bases, with 14 bases spanning the gap. CDR3 region: CASSPGRGPNEQFF. CDR3 DNA: TGTGCCAGCAGCCCCGGCCGAGGGCCCAATGAGCAGTTCTTC.

The chain recombines TRBV23-1 with TRBJ1-2; no definite D call. TRBV23-1 counts as an open reading frame of uncertain function. V lost 7 bases, J lost 2 bases, and 14 bases lay in between. This CDR3 comprises 14 residues. This CDR3 reads CASTTLDLNYGYTF. The CDR3 DNA sequence: TGCGCCAGCACTACTCTGGACTTAAACTATGGCTACACCTTC.

Ten or more counts support this clonotype. V is TRBV27 and J is TRBJ2-1; TRBD1 aligns across 9 bases. Germline CDR1 MNHEY, CDR2 SMNVEV (reference sequence). The CDR3 is 13 residues long. V shed 4 bases, J shed 6 bases, and the junction held 1 base outside the gene matches. DNA for the CDR3: TGTGCCAGCAGTTGGGACAGGGTCAATGAGCAGTTCTTC. This gives the protein CASSWDRVNEQFF.

The sample holds a few counts of this clonotype. The CDR3 is CASSFVSGDTQYF. The CDR3 nucleotides are TGTGCCAGCAGTTTCGTTTCGGGAGATACGCAGTATTTT. The chain combines TRBV27 with TRBJ2-3; D call uncertain. Trimming took off 3 bases at V and 5 bases at J, with 9 bases between the two ends. This CDR3 comprises 13 residues. CDR1 and CDR2 from the germline V gene are MNHEY and SMNVEV (reference sequence).

The CDR3 loop is CASSVGTPTGELFF. Here the CDR3 DNA reads TGTGCCAGCAGCGTCGGGACGCCCACCGGGGAGCTGTTTTTT. This chain joins TRBV13 and TRBJ2-2, with D perhaps matching TRBD1 or TRBD2 (5 bases each). Germline lookup yields CDR1 PRHDT and CDR2 FYEKMQ (reference sequence). The CDR3 totals 14 residues. Between the trimmed V and J ends, which lost 5 bases and 4 bases, there was a span of 11 bases. Drawing the rest from reference TRBV13 and TRBJ2-2, the complete variable domain is AAGVIQSPRHLIKEKRETATLKCYPIPRHDTVYWYQQGPGQDPQFLISFYEKMQSDKGSIPDRFSAQQFSDYHSELNMSSLELGDSALYFCASSVGTPTGELFFGEGSRLTVL.

This clonotype was picked up a small number of times. The chain combines TRBV6-1 with TRBJ1-1; D is perhaps TRBD1 (5 bases). CDR1 is MNHNS, CDR2 SASEGT, per germline. This CDR3 has 16 amino acids. V was shortened by 7 bases and J by 3 bases, with 21 bases between the two germline ends. The CDR3 protein is CASTPGSGTYDTEAFF. The CDR3 DNA is TGTGCCAGCACTCCTGGTTCGGGGACGTACGACACTGAAGCTTTCTTT.

The count of this clonotype is one. The chain couples TRBV11-2 to TRBJ2-3, with D perhaps TRBD1 (5 bases). CDR1 and CDR2 (germline): SGHAT, FQNNGV. CDR3 length: 14 residues. V was shortened by 5 bases and J by 0 bases, with 9 bases between the two germline ends. This CDR3 is CASSRRQSTDTQYF. CDR3 nucleotides: TGTGCCAGCAGCCGCCGACAGAGCACAGATACGCAGTATTTT.

Note on this clonotype: The junction does not match germline at one end; this may be a read error. V usage is TRBV28 and J usage is TRBJ2-7; D remains ambiguous. This CDR3 is 12 amino acids long. Germline V gene data show CDR1 as MDHEN and CDR2 as SYDVKM. CDR3 protein: CASSKSSDEQYF. CDR3 in DNA: TGTGCCAGCAGTAAAAGCTCCGACGAGCAGTACTTC.

The rearrangement links TRBV4-1 to TRBJ2-1; TRBD2 agrees at 10 bases. V shed 1 base and J 10 bases; nucleotides not matched to a gene: 7. The germline V gene encodes CDR1 MGHRA and CDR2 YSYEKL. The CDR3 has 15 residues. The CDR3: CASSQARTSGFEQFF. CDR3 nucleotide sequence: TGCGCCAGCAGCCAAGCACGGACTAGCGGATTCGAGCAGTTCTTC.

On this clonotype itself: This could be a read error, since a much larger clone is one nucleotide away. The chain is built from TRBV7-2 and TRBJ1-5; the match to TRBD1 covers 10 bases. V was clipped by 5 bases and J by 2 bases; unmatched bases: 3. The germline CDR1 and CDR2 sequences are SGHTA and FQGNSA. The CDR3 has 15 amino acids. The CDR3 nucleotides are TGTGCCAGCAGCGGGGACAGGGGTCGCAATCAGCCCCAGCATTTT. This sequence encodes CASSGDRGRNQPQHF.

This clonotype was recorded at least ten times. The rearrangement links TRBV10-3 to TRBJ2-3, with TRBD1 as a possible D gene (6 bases). Trimming shortened V by 6 bases and J by 2 bases, and 9 bases separated the two germline ends. CDR3 length equals 13 residues. The germline V gene encodes CDR1 ENHRY and CDR2 SYGVKD. CDR3 coding DNA: TGTGCCATCAGCCGGGACAACACAGATACGCAGTATTTT. Amino acid sequence: CAISRDNTDTQYF.

V and J are TRBV7-3 and TRBJ2-1; 13 bases align to TRBD2. With V trimmed by 5 bases and J by 10 bases, 14 bases remained unmatched. The CDR3 sequence is 17 residues long. Germline V gene lookup returns CDR1 SGHTA and CDR2 FQGTGA. As DNA, the CDR3 is TGTGCCAGCAGCAAATCCCGGGGACTAGCGGGATCAGGGGAGCAGTTCTTC. Amino acid sequence: CASSKSRGLAGSGEQFF.